The subject of this entry is one T cell receptor beta chain. Gene names follow the mouse nomenclature. Read coverage stops 1 residue before the CDR3 terminus; the germline J gene supplies the remainder. Measured with immunoSEQ multiplex PCR; TCRdb has only the in-frame clones, and not every one. The sample yields more than 1,500 clones, roughly 45% seen once. The time point was: mouse harvest day 14 after allogeneic transplant. Each mouse received 10^7 T-cell-depleted marrow cells plus 10^6 splenic CD5+ T cells by tail vein. J lost 6 bases, V lost 5 bases, and 2 bases had no gene match. The CDR3 length is 12 residues. CDR1 and CDR2 from the germline V gene are NNHNN and SYGAGS (reference sequence). The data are from a study of tissue T cells after allogeneic stem cell transplantation.

The sequencing input was gut tissue. The clonotype comes from a female BALB/c mouse given C57BL/6 T cells with graft-versus-host disease after an allogeneic hematopoietic cell transplant. The chain couples TRBV13-2 to TRBJ2-4; TRBD1 aligns across 8 bases. CDR3 loop: CASGRQGNTLYF. CDR3 DNA, as far as it was read: TGTGCCAGCGGCCGACAGGGGAACACCTTGTAC.